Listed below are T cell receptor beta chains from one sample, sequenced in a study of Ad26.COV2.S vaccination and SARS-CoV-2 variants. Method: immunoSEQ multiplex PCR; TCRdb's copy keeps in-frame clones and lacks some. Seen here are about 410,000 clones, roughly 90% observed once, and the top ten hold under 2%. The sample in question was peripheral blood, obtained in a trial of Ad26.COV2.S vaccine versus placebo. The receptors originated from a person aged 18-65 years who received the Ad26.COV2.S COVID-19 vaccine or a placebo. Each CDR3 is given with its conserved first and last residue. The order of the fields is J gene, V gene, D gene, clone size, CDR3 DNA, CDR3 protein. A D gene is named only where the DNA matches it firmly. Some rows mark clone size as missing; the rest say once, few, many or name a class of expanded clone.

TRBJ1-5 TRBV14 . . TGTGCCAGCAGCCAAGATCCCGGGCAGCCCCAGCATTTT CASSQDPGQPQHF
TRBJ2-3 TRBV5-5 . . TGTGCCAGCAACAACGGGTTTGGGGGTGGGGATACGCAGTATTTT CASNNGFGGGDTQYF
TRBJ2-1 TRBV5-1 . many TGCGCCAGCAGCTTGTCGTCAGCCTACAATGAGCAGTTCTTC CASSLSSAYNEQFF
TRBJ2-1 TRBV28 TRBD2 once TGTGCCAGCAGTTTAGCGGCAGGGAGGGGTGAGCAGTTCTTC CASSLAAGRGEQFF
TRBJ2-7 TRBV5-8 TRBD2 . TGTGCCAGCAGCTTACGGACTAGCGGGGTCCTGGAGCAGTACTTC CASSLRTSGVLEQYF
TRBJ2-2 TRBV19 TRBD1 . TGTGCCAGTAGTAAGGGACAGTCGAACACCGGGGAGCTGTTTTTT CASSKGQSNTGELFF
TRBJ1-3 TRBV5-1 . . TGCGCCAGCAGCTTGGAGCCTGGAAACACCATATATTTT CASSLEPGNTIYF
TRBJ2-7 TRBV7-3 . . TGTGCCAGCAGCTTAAATTGGGGTTACGAGCAGTACTTC CASSLNWGYEQYF
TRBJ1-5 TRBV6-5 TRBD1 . TGTGCCAGCAACCCGACAGGGGTAGGCAATCAGCCCCAGCATTTT CASNPTGVGNQPQHF
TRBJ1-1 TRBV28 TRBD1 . TGTGCCAGCAGTTTACCAGGGGGAATCACTGAAGCTTTCTTT CASSLPGGITEAFF
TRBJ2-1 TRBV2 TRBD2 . TGTGCCAGCAGTGCCTTGGGACTAGACTCCTACAATGAGCAGTTCTTC CASSALGLDSYNEQFF
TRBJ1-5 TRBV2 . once TGTGCCAGCAGTCAATCGTCCCCCCTGGGGACCCAGCATTTT CASSQSSPLGTQHF
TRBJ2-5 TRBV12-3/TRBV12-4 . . TGTGCCAGCAGTTTCTCGTACCAAGAGACCCAGTACTTC CASSFSYQETQYF
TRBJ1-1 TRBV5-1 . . TGCGCCAGCAGCCCCGGGACAACAAACACTGAAGCTTTCTTT CASSPGTTNTEAFF
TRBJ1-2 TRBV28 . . TGTGCCAGCCACCGGGGGACCCGCTATGGCTACACCTTC CASHRGTRYGYTF
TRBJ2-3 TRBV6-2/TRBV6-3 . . TGTGCCAGCAGTTACTCAACAGAGTCAGATACGCAGTATTTT CASSYSTESDTQYF
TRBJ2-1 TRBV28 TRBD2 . TGTGCCAGCAGTCCCCCTAGCGGGAGGTCTTACAATGAGCAGTTCTTC CASSPPSGRSYNEQFF
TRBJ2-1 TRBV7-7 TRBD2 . TGTGCTAGCAGCCCAACCCGCGGGAGCTCCTACAATGAGCAGTTCTTC CASSPTRGSSYNEQFF
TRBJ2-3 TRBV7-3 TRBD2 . TGTGCCAGCAGCTCAACTAGCGGGAATTCAGATACGCAGTATTTT CASSSTSGNSDTQYF
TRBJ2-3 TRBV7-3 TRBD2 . TGTGCCAGCAGCCCTAGCGGGGGCACAGATACGCAGTATTTT CASSPSGGTDTQYF
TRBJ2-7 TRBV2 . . TGTGCCAGCACTACTACCTACGAGCAGTACTTC CASTTTYEQYF
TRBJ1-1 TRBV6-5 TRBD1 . TGTGCCAGCAGTCCTCGGGGACAGGGGAACACTGAAGCTTTCTTT CASSPRGQGNTEAFF
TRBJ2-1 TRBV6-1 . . TGTGCCAGCAGTGACAGATGGACAAGTCAAACTATCAATGAGCAGTTCTTC CASSDRWTSQTINEQFF
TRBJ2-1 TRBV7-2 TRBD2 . TGTGCCAGCAGCTGGACTAGCGGGGACTACAATGAGCAGTTCTTC CASSWTSGDYNEQFF
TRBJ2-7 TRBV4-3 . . TGCGCCAGCAGCCAAGATTACCAAATCACCTACGAGCAGTACTTC CASSQDYQITYEQYF